This entry lists 29 T cell receptor beta chains sequenced from one sample in a study of molecular identifiers for immune sequencing clone quantification. One entry per CDR3 protein, called by TCRdb with MiXCR from the PCR reads. The sample yields roughly 50,000 distinct CDR3 sequences, more than 35% seen once. The specimen sequenced was naive CD8+ T cells from blood, with Jurkat cell RNA spiked in. Subset specified: FACS-sorted CD8+CD4-CCR7+CD45RA+ naive T cells. All receptors come from a human donor in good health. Some libraries in this study had Jurkat cell RNA spiked in.

The V gene is TRBV4-3, the J gene TRBJ1-6; D is undetermined. The V end lost 4 bases, the J end lost 7 bases, and 14 bases lay between the germline ends. From germline, CDR1 is LGHNA and CDR2 YSLEER. CDR3 size: 15 residues. CDR3 coding DNA: TGCGCCAGCAGCCTATCCGTCGGGGAAAATTCACCCCTCCACTTT. Translated: CASSLSVGENSPLHF.

J is TRBJ1-1 and V is TRBV7-2; 8 positions agree with TRBD1. J lost 0 bases, V lost 3 bases, and 6 bases had no gene match. Germline V gene sequence: CDR1 SGHTA, CDR2 FQGNSA. The CDR3 contains 16 residues. The CDR3 spells CASSFESDRVNTEAFF. The CDR3, as DNA: TGTGCCAGCAGCTTCGAATCGGACAGGGTGAACACTGAAGCTTTCTTT.

Ten or more counts support this clonotype. The chain combines TRBV5-1 with TRBJ2-3; 7 bases align to TRBD2. The CDR3 consists of 15 residues. The germline CDR1 and CDR2 sequences are SGHRS and YFSETQ. J gave up 2 bases and V 0 bases, and 3 bases lay outside the gene matches. The CDR3 coding sequence is TGCGCCAGCAGCTTGGAACTAGCGCCCACAGATACGCAGTATTTT. Protein: CASSLELAPTDTQYF.

The chain links TRBV28 to TRBJ2-2; tentatively, D is TRBD1 (5 bases). The CDR3 consists of 14 residues. Trimming shortened V by 6 bases and J by 6 bases, and 14 bases separated the two germline ends. The germline V gene has CDR1 MDHEN and CDR2 SYDVKM. This chain's CDR3 is CASSGWGRPGELFF. CDR3 DNA sequence: TGTGCCAGCAGCGGCTGGGGCAGACCCGGGGAGCTGTTTTTT. The whole variable domain, filled in from reference TRBV28 and TRBJ2-2, reads DVKVTQSSRYLVKRTGEKVFLECVQDMDHENMFWYRQDPGLGLRLIYFSYDVKMKEKGDIPEGYSVSREKKERFSLILESASTNQTSMYLCASSGWGRPGELFFGEGSRLTVL.

The CDR3 coding sequence is TGTGCCAGCAGCTCCAGGACTGGCTACAATGAGCAGTTCTTC. Translating gives CASSSRTGYNEQFF. The chain links TRBV13 to TRBJ2-1; a weak D match, TRBD2 (5 bases). The germline CDR1 and CDR2 sequences are PRHDT and FYEKMQ (reference sequence). V was pared by 4 bases and J by 3 bases, with 10 bases between. The CDR3 runs 14 residues.

This chain links TRBV2 with TRBJ2-5; TRBD1 is a possible D gene (6 bases). The CDR3 is 18 amino acids. Trimming stripped 1 base from V and 2 bases from J, with 20 bases between. The germline CDR1 and CDR2 sequences are SNHLY and FYNNEI. Written as DNA, the CDR3 is TGTGCCAGCAGTGAAGACCGATCGACCCTGACAGGACAAGAGACCCAGTACTTC. Translating gives CASSEDRSTLTGQETQYF.

Notes on this clonotype: It may be a read error: a sequence one base away is much more abundant. This rearrangement joins TRBV29-1 to TRBJ2-7; TRBD1 aligns across 8 bases. The CDR3 spans 12 residues. Trimming removed 6 bases from V and 6 bases from J; junction bases left unmatched: 7. Germline V gene data show CDR1 as SQVTM and CDR2 as ANQGSEA. The CDR3 spells CSVETGVCEQYF. As DNA, the CDR3 is TGCAGCGTAGAGACAGGGGTATGCGAGCAGTACTTC.

This clonotype was picked up many times. CDR3 in DNA: TGTGCCAGCAGCTTATCTCCTAGTCGGGGCAATGAGCAGTTCTTC. This sequence encodes CASSLSPSRGNEQFF. V is TRBV7-2 and J is TRBJ2-1, with D possibly matching TRBD2 (5 bases). Germline values: CDR1 SGHTA, CDR2 FQGNSA. The CDR3 is 15 residues long. V was cut by 2 bases and J by 6 bases, with 14 bases left in between.

This chain uses TRBV14 with TRBJ2-2, with 13 bases lining up with TRBD2. The ends lost 4 bases at V and 8 bases at J; junction bases unmatched: 7. There are 16 residues in the CDR3. Germline CDR1 is SGHDN and CDR2 is FVKESK. For the CDR3, the DNA is TGTGCCAGCAGCCCCTTGGGACTAGCGGGAACGGGGGAGCTGTTTTTT. Translating it yields CASSPLGLAGTGELFF.

To note about this clonotype: A read error is possible here, since a much larger clone lies one base away. The chain combines TRBV7-2 with TRBJ1-5; 9 positions agree with TRBD1. Germline V CDR1 and CDR2: SGHTA, FQGNSA. This CDR3 has 16 amino acids. Trimming cost V 2 bases and J 6 bases; bases outside gene matches: 8. This chain's CDR3 is CASSLFGQGRSQPQHF. CDR3 nucleotides: TGTGCCAGCAGCTTATTCGGACAGGGGAGGAGTCAGCCCCAGCATTTT.

This chain connects TRBV2 to TRBJ2-7, with D hard to call. Trimming removed 2 bases at V and 2 bases at J, with 1 base between. Germline assignment: CDR1 SNHLY and CDR2 FYNNEI. The CDR3 totals 11 residues. As DNA, the CDR3 is TGTGCCAGCAGTGAACCCTACGAGCAGTACTTC. Amino acid sequence: CASSEPYEQYF.

This clonotype was recorded a few times. The J gene is TRBJ2-1, the V gene TRBV11-3; D may be TRBD2 (6 bases). From germline, CDR1 is SGHNT and CDR2 YENEEA. This CDR3 has 16 residues. Trimming pared 2 bases from V and 8 bases from J, leaving 19 bases between. This CDR3 is CASSLSRLASIDEQFF. As DNA, the CDR3 is TGTGCCAGCAGCTTAAGTCGGCTAGCGAGTATCGATGAGCAGTTCTTC.

On this clonotype: At one end the junction does not follow the germline gene, possibly because of a read error. The chain joins TRBV28 to TRBJ2-2; D may match TRBD1 or TRBD2 (5 bases each). CDR1 and CDR2 (germline): MDHEN, SYDVKM. The CDR3 runs to 17 residues. CDR3 in DNA: TGTGCCAGCGCCCCCCAACAGGTCGGGTCCTACACCGGGGAGCAGTTTTTT. As protein: CASAPQQVGSYTGEQFF.

This clonotype was detected many times. The chain combines TRBV7-3 with TRBJ1-1, with TRBD1 as a possible D gene (5 bases). Looked up from germline, CDR1 is SGHTA and CDR2 is FQGTGA. This CDR3 region has 14 residues. Trimming removed 1 base from V and 5 bases from J, with 11 bases in between. The CDR3 nucleotides are TGTGCCAGCAGCTTAAGCCAGGGTTGGACTGAAGCTTTCTTT. This codes for CASSLSQGWTEAFF.

This CDR3 reads CASSLGGPGGRVRQPQHF. The CDR3 region has the DNA TGTGCCAGCAGCTTAGGGGGGCCAGGGGGCAGGGTGCGTCAGCCCCAGCATTTT. The J gene is TRBJ1-5, the V gene TRBV7-9; 8 bases are a match to TRBD1. Looked up from germline, CDR1 is SEHNR and CDR2 is FQNEAQ (reference sequence). With 1 base clipped from V and 6 bases from J, the junction kept 14 bases outside the gene matches. This CDR3 is built from 18 residues.

On this clonotype itself: Since a much larger clone is just one base distant, this may be a read error. V usage is TRBV4-3 and J usage is TRBJ2-5; D is unresolved. Trimming pared 0 bases from V and 5 bases from J, leaving 16 bases between. The CDR3 runs to 16 residues. The V gene's germline CDR1 is LGHNA and CDR2 YSLEER. CDR3 residues: CASSQEHPVLTETQYF. The CDR3 nucleotides read TGCGCCAGCAGCCAAGAACATCCAGTTCTAACGGAGACCCAGTACTTC.

This clonotype was seen repeatedly, ten times or more. This sequence joins TRBV28 and TRBJ2-1; TRBD2 matches 7 bases. This CDR3 region has 13 residues. Germline loops: CDR1 MDHEN, CDR2 SYDVKM. V shed 10 bases, J shed 5 bases, and the junction held 8 bases outside the gene matches. As DNA, the CDR3 is TGTGCCATCTTAAGGGAGGGAAACAATGAGCAGTTCTTC. Encoded protein: CAILREGNNEQFF.

This clonotype was picked up many times. The rearrangement links TRBV5-6 to TRBJ2-1; D remains unclear. Germline V CDR1 and CDR2: SGHDT, YYEEEE. The CDR3 loop spans 16 amino acids. Between the trimmed V and J ends, which lost 4 bases and 0 bases, there was a span of 14 bases. CDR3 coding DNA: TGTGCCAGCAGCCCCACCGCGGATAGCTCCTACAATGAGCAGTTCTTC. It codes for CASSPTADSSYNEQFF.

The chain employs TRBV4-3 and TRBJ2-2; tentatively, D is TRBD2 (6 bases). From germline, CDR1 is LGHNA and CDR2 YSLEER. The length of the CDR3 is 17 residues. The V end was cut by 1 base, the J end by 4 bases, with 16 bases between. CDR3 sequence reads: CASSQGILGLFTGELFF. DNA of the CDR3: TGCGCCAGCAGCCAAGGAATTTTGGGACTCTTCACCGGGGAGCTGTTTTTT.

The chain joins TRBV20-1 to TRBJ1-1, with 9 bases lining up with TRBD1. The CDR3 contains 14 residues. CDR1 and CDR2 from the germline V gene are DFQATT and SNEGSKA (reference sequence). Losses at the gene ends were 5 bases for V and 4 bases for J; bases not matched to a gene: 8. The CDR3 loop is CSAVTQGAFTEAFF. In nucleotides, the CDR3 is TGCAGTGCTGTCACACAGGGGGCCTTCACTGAAGCTTTCTTT.

This clonotype occurred many times. This chain joins TRBV12-3 or TRBV12-4 and TRBJ2-3, with D possibly matching TRBD1 (6 bases). With 3 bases removed from V and 3 bases from J, the gap between germline ends came to 16 bases. The CDR3 covers 16 residues. The chain's CDR3 is CASSLWGIGGTDTQYF. CDR3 in DNA: TGTGCCAGCAGTTTGTGGGGAATAGGGGGAACAGATACGCAGTATTTT.

This clonotype came up a few times. The chain employs TRBV3-1 and TRBJ2-2, with 8 bases fitting TRBD2. Germline values: CDR1 LGHDT, CDR2 YNNKEL (reference sequence). V lost 6 bases and J lost 6; bases outside the gene matches: 6. This CDR3 has 14 amino acids. The CDR3 bases are TGTGCCAGCAGAGCCCGGGGGGGCCCCGGGGAGCTGTTTTTT. It encodes CASRARGGPGELFF.

This clonotype is a singleton in its sample. This chain links TRBV27 with TRBJ2-3; D gene unclear. Trimming removed 7 bases from V and 2 bases from J, with 19 bases in between. This CDR3 has 16 amino acids. Germline loops: CDR1 MNHEY, CDR2 SMNVEV (reference sequence). In DNA form, the CDR3 reads TGTGCCAGCACCCACTCAGTTGGGGAAATCACAGATACGCAGTATTTT. Protein: CASTHSVGEITDTQYF.

In its sample, this clonotype was seen a few times. This sequence joins TRBV7-9 and TRBJ2-4; 7 bases agree with TRBD2. The V gene end was trimmed by 4 bases and the J gene end by 0 bases; junction bases not matched to a gene: 9. Germline V lookup: CDR1 SEHNR, CDR2 FQNEAQ (reference sequence). This CDR3 region has 17 residues. The DNA of the CDR3 is TGTGCCAGCAGCTCAGGTCTAGCGGCCTTAGCCAAAAACATTCAGTACTTC. Translation: CASSSGLAALAKNIQYF.

The chain carries TRBV6-2 or TRBV6-3 and TRBJ2-1, with D perhaps being TRBD1 or TRBD2 (5 bases each). V was shortened by 0 bases and J by 0 bases, with 9 bases between the two germline ends. CDR3 size: 16 residues. The V gene's germline CDR1 is MNHEY and CDR2 SVGEGT. Written as DNA, the CDR3 is TGTGCCAGCAGTTACTCGGCAGGGAGCTCCTACAATGAGCAGTTCTTC. As protein: CASSYSAGSSYNEQFF.

This clonotype was observed at least ten times. The V gene is TRBV7-3, the J gene TRBJ2-2; D is uncertain. This CDR3 comprises 13 residues. V dropped 2 bases and J dropped 5 bases, with 6 bases sitting between them. Germline CDR1 reads SGHTA; CDR2 reads FQGTGA. Here the CDR3 reads CASSLLGTGELFF. CDR3 nucleotide sequence: TGTGCCAGCAGCTTATTAGGAACCGGGGAGCTGTTTTTT.

This clonotype came up many times. V gene TRBV19 combines with J gene TRBJ1-1; D gene unclear. Deletions cut 3 bases from V and 4 bases from J, with 12 bases between. CDR3 length: 14 residues. Germline loops: CDR1 LNHDA, CDR2 SQIVND (reference sequence). CDR3 region: CASSMVRGVTEAFF. As DNA, the CDR3 is TGTGCCAGTAGTATGGTCCGGGGTGTCACTGAAGCTTTCTTT.

This clonotype was observed many times. The J gene is TRBJ2-7, the V gene TRBV7-2; no reliable D call. Germline V CDR1 and CDR2: SGHTA, FQGNSA. This CDR3 region has 14 residues. The V gene lost 2 bases and the J gene lost 3 bases, with 11 bases spanning the gap. CDR3 nucleotides: TGTGCCAGCAGCTTAATTGAGAGGCACTACGAGCAGTACTTC. As protein: CASSLIERHYEQYF. Filled out from reference TRBV7-2 and TRBJ2-7, the complete variable domain reads GAGVSQSPSNKVTEKGKDVELRCDPISGHTALYWYRQSLGQGLEFLIYFQGNSAPDKSGLPSDRFSAERTGGSVSTLTIQRTQQEDSAVYLCASSLIERHYEQYFGPGTRLTVT.

This clonotype was seen a single time. This may arise from a read error, as a much more abundant clone is one base away. This rearrangement joins TRBV7-9 to TRBJ1-1; D is uncertain. The CDR3 extends over 13 amino acids. Germline-derived CDR1 and CDR2 are SEHNR and FQNEAQ (reference sequence). The CDR3 nucleotides are TGTGCCAGCGGCTTATCTTTGAACACTGAAGCTTTCTTT. This gives the protein CASGLSLNTEAFF.